The sequence of this TCR beta chain was determined in a study of blood T cell repertoires in COVID-19. Data came from immunoSEQ multiplex PCR; TCRdb stores just in-frame clones and leaves some out. The sample has under 140,000 clones; nearly 90% are singletons. Per the germline V gene, CDR1 is MGHRA and CDR2 is YSYEKL. With V trimmed by 3 bases and J by 1 base, 10 bases remained unmatched. The CDR3 runs 17 residues. Sequencing was done on a sample of peripheral blood. The source of this sequence is a human donor in a cohort sampled during active COVID-19. The chain uses TRBV4-1 and TRBJ1-1, with 8 bases aligning to TRBD1. CDR3 in amino acids: CASSHVQGQAKNTEAFF. The CDR3 DNA reads as TGCGCCAGCAGCCATGTTCAGGGACAGGCTAAGAACACTGAAGCTTTCTTT.